This T cell receptor beta chain was obtained from a study of T cell changes during pregnancy in multiple sclerosis. The CDR3 extends over 16 amino acids. Germline CDR1 and CDR2: SGHRS and YFSETQ. V dropped 4 bases and J dropped 0 bases, with 13 bases sitting between them. Sequencing was performed with immunoSEQ multiplex PCR; in TCRdb, only in-frame clones are kept and a portion is missing. The data contain roughly 89,000 clones, approximately 95% of them singletons. V is TRBV5-1 and J is TRBJ2-2; the D gene is possibly TRBD2 (5 bases). This receptor was obtained from a female donor with multiple sclerosis, enrolled in a pregnancy study. The starting material was peripheral blood, obtained in the first trimester of pregnancy. Here the CDR3 DNA reads TGCGCCAGCAGCCAACTACTAGACCCGAACACCGGGGAGCTGTTTTTT. Translated: CASSQLLDPNTGELFF.